This T cell receptor (beta chain) was identified in a study of cytomegalovirus exposure and HLA in healthy donors. The trim removed 5 bases at V and 8 bases at J, leaving 8 bases unmatched. Germline V gene data show CDR1 as SGHTA and CDR2 as FQGNSA. CDR3 length: 13 amino acids. Some clones are missing from TCRdb's copy, which holds only in-frame ones; the method was immunoSEQ multiplex PCR. The data contain about 120,000 clones, under 90% of them singletons. This sequence joins TRBV7-2 and TRBJ1-1, with TRBD1 identical over 7 bases. The receptor's source is a woman aged 25 to 45 in good health and CMV-seronegative. Sequenced sample: PBMCs. The chain's CDR3 is CASSEQQGLEAFF. CDR3 in DNA: TGTGCCAGCAGCGAACAACAGGGGTTGGAAGCTTTCTTT.